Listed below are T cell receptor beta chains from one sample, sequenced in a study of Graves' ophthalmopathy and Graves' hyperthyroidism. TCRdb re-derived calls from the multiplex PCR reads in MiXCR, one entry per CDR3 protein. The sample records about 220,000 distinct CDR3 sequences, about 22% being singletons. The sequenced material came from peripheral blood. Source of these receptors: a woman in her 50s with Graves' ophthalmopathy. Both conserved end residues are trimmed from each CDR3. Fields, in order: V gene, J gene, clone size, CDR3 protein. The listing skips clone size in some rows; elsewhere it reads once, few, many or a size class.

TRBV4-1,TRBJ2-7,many,ASRVAGGSYEQY
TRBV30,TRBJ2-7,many,AWSPGTSNEQY
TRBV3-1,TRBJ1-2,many,ASSRKSQGSYGYT
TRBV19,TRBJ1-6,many,ASRQKDRNSPLH
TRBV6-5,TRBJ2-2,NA,ASSYPAGEGTGELF
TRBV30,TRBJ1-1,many,AWMFQTDTEAF
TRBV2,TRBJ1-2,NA,ASSVGQLYGYT
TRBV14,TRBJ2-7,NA,ASNSSDKPRAPPYEQY
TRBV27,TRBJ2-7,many,ASSLSTGASYEQY
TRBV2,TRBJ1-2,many,ASSEGRRRPTARGYT
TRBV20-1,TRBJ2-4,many,SAIHGAKNIQY
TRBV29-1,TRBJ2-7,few,SARGGDGDFYEQY
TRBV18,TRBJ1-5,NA,ASSPDENQPQH
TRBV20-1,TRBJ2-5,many,SASSPGTGGETQY
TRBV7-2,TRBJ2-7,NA,ASSLVPSYEQY
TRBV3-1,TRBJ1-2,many,ASSGTQLNYGYT
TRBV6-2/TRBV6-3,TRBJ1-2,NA,ASRTHDSANYGYT
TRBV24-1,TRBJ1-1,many,ATRGQGSDTEAF
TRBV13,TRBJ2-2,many,ASSLLRQGGSSGELF
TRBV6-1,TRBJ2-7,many,ASSEGFVSYEQY
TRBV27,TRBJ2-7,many,ASSSGGKASEQY
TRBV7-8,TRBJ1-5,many,ASSSPGQGNSRGQPQH
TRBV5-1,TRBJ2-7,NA,ASSFPLSGDPYEQY
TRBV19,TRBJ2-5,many,ASSQGPYQETQY
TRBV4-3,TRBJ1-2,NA,ASSQDYGDRLGHGYT
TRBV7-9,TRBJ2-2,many,ASSSTPGTGELF
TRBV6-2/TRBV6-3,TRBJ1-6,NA,ASRKTGDYSPLH
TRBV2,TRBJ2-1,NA,ASSGQGAVNEQF
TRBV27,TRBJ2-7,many,ASSPRQGEGEQY
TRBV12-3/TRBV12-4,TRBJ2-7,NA,ASSPTGQEQY
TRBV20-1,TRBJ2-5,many,SASRDSQETQY
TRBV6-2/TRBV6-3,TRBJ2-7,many,ASSDGGPYEQY
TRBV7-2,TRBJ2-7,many,ASSLATGVTSYEQY
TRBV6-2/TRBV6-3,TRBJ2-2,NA,ASSQRLAGGQWLF
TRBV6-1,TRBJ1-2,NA,ASRPAGSNYGYT
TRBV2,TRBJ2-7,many,ASLGQAISYEQY
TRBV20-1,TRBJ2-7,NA,SAIPGTSGRYEQY
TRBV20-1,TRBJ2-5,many,SARFRGGTQY
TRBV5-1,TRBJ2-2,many,ASQPGLAATGELF
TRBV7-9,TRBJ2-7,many,ASSPATSAYEQY
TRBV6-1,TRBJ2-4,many,ASSGTPNQNIQY
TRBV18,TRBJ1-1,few,ASSVGGGITEAF
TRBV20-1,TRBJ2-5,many,SARVLAGVSGETQY
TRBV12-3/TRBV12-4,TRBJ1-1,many,ASRPQGGSAEAF
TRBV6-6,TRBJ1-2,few,ASSSKYGYT
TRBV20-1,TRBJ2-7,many,SAKTVSYEQY
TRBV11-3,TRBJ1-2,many,ASSLSSLDRADGYT
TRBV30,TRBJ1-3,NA,AWRAQNRDSGNTIY
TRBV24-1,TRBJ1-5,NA,ATSDPGQGTNQPQH
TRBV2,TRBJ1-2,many,ASSTDGDYGYT
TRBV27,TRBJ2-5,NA,ASTPRRGVGTQY
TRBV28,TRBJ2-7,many,ASTLGAGSYEQY